This T cell receptor (beta chain) was recorded in a study of T cell clonotyping in hematopoietic cell transplantation. Study at large: Recipients' pretransplant samples followed cytoreduction.

Assay used: immunoSEQ multiplex PCR; TCRdb lists only in-frame clones, some missing. The sample yields about 16,000 clones, 90% to 95% seen once. The time point denotes: recipient sample about 28 days before transplant, after cytoreduction. Recipients were bled about 28 days pretransplant and at posttransplant days 30, 100, 180. Study-wide findings and caveats: After transplant, recipient diversity fell while pathologically expanded clonotypes grew through day 180.

Remarks on this clone: The antigen is undetermined.

The V gene lost 1 base and the J gene lost 5 bases, with 24 bases spanning the gap. The CDR3 consists of 18 residues. Germline assignment: CDR1 SGDLS and CDR2 YYNGEE. V usage is TRBV9 and J usage is TRBJ2-5, with D perhaps matching TRBD1 (6 bases). The sequence was obtained from a man aged 18 to 35 with biphenotypic leukemia. Some clones in this sample may be carry-over from other donors' samples. The sequencing used peripheral blood mononuclear cells, collected before stem cell transplant. CDR3 coding DNA: TGTGCCAGCAGCGTATTAGGGGGTAACTGGCAGGGCAGCGAGACCCAGTACTTC. Translation: CASSVLGGNWQGSETQYF. Supplemented by reference TRBV9 and TRBJ2-5, the full variable domain reads DSGVTQTPKHLITATGQRVTLRCSPRSGDLSVYWYQQSLDQGLQFLIQYYNGEERAKGNILERFSAQQFPDLHSELNLSSLELGDSALYFCASSVLGGNWQGSETQYFGPGTRLLVL.